This T cell receptor (beta chain) is from a study of spatial heterogeneity in lung cancer. For the study at large: Strong correlation was found between tumor-region TCR transcript counts and a T cell module score from matched bulk RNA-seq.

Using its own MiXCR run on the 5' RACE reads, TCRdb lists one record per CDR3 protein. The table includes roughly 12,000 distinct CDR3 sequences, over 6.5% detected once. CDR3 size: 18 residues. Trimming pared 0 bases from V and 0 bases from J, leaving 15 bases between. Germline V gives CDR1 WSHSY, CDR2 SAAADI. Whole-study results and caveats: Higher tumor mutation counts went along with higher counts of expanded intratumoral alpha and beta TCRs.

Time point defined: sample taken at primary tumor resection. Tumor, nontumor lung or frozen PBMC supplied whole RNA that was sequenced unsorted. In its sample, this clonotype is medium-sized. Its target is unknown. The sequencing here drew on lung tumor tissue, taken at surgery. The rearrangement links TRBV10-2 to TRBJ2-1, with D unclear. This TCR was recovered from a female donor with early-stage non-small cell lung cancer. This CDR3 is CASSESPPTVSSYNEQFF. The CDR3 nucleotides are TGCGCCAGCAGTGAGTCACCCCCAACGGTGAGCTCCTACAATGAGCAGTTCTTC.